The 25 T cell receptor beta chains below were found in one sample sequenced in a study of cytomegalovirus exposure and HLA in healthy donors. A multiplex PCR was run with 60 Vbeta primers and 13 Jbeta primers. The assay was immunoSEQ multiplex PCR, and TCRdb's table has in-frame clones only and misses some. The table records about 150,000 clones, less than 10% of them present only once. The sequencing input was PBMCs. Source of these receptors: a man aged 45-60 years in good health and CMV-seronegative.

In this sample, this clone turned up a few times. This chain joins TRBV9 and TRBJ2-7, with 12 bases fitting TRBD2. Germline-derived CDR1 and CDR2 are SGDLS and YYNGEE. This CDR3 has 13 amino acids. After removal of 4 bases from V and 5 bases from J, the junction contained 1 base not matched to a gene. As DNA, the CDR3 is TGTGCCAGCAGCCGGACTAGCGGGGACGAGCAGTACTTC. This encodes CASSRTSGDEQYF. The full variable domain, completed using reference TRBV9 and TRBJ2-7, is DSGVTQTPKHLITATGQRVTLRCSPRSGDLSVYWYQQSLDQGLQFLIQYYNGEERAKGNILERFSAQQFPDLHSELNLSSLELGDSALYFCASSRTSGDEQYFGPGTRLTVT.

This clone was picked up a small number of times. This chain joins TRBV12-5 and TRBJ2-7; the match to TRBD1 covers 9 bases. V was pared by 0 bases and J by 3 bases, with 9 bases of the junction left unmatched. Germline assignment: CDR1 LGHNT and CDR2 FRNRAP. The CDR3 runs to 17 residues. The CDR3 here is CASGLVRSYRGLYEQYF. CDR3 DNA: TGTGCTAGTGGTTTGGTACGGTCGTACAGGGGGCTCTACGAGCAGTACTTC.

CDR3 residues: CASSPGHGVGGNYGYTF. In nucleotides, the CDR3 is TGTGCCAGCAGCCCAGGACACGGGGTGGGAGGTAACTATGGCTACACCTTC. The V call is TRBV9, the J call TRBJ1-2; D is perhaps TRBD1 (5 bases). Germline-derived CDR1 and CDR2 are SGDLS and YYNGEE. CDR3 length: 17 amino acids. The ends were cut back, 4 bases at V and 1 base at J, with 20 bases in the middle.

This clone has a handful of counts. CDR3 sequence reads: CASSQWNEGQYF. CDR3 nucleotide sequence: TGCGCCAGCAGCCAGTGGAATGAGGGGCAGTACTTC. The J gene is TRBJ2-7, the V gene TRBV5-1; tentatively, D is TRBD2 (5 bases). Trimming took 4 bases from V and 9 from J, leaving 14 bases between them. The CDR3 covers 12 residues. Germline lookup yields CDR1 SGHRS and CDR2 YFSETQ. Variable domain in full (rest from reference TRBV5-1 and TRBJ2-7): KAGVTQTPRYLIKTRGQQVTLSCSPISGHRSVSWYQQTPGQGLQFLFEYFSETQRNKGNFPGRFSGRQFSNSRSEMNVSTLELGDSALYLCASSQWNEGQYFGPGTRLTVT.

A few counts support this clone. The rearrangement uses TRBV5-4 and TRBJ1-1, with 7 bases aligning to TRBD1. The germline V gene encodes CDR1 SGHNT and CDR2 YYREEE (reference sequence). The J segment lost 6 bases and the V segment lost 0 bases, leaving 2 bases of the junction unmatched. The CDR3 contains 13 residues. For the CDR3, the DNA is TGTGCCAGCAGCTTGGACAGGGGCTCTGAAGCTTTCTTT. This translates into CASSLDRGSEAFF.

The sample holds a few counts of this clone. The chain joins TRBV15 to TRBJ1-5; the D gene is possibly TRBD1 (5 bases). Trimming removed 4 bases from V and 1 base from J, with 11 bases in between. This CDR3 is 15 amino acids long. Germline V CDR1 and CDR2: LNHNV, YYDKDF (reference sequence). In DNA, the CDR3 is TGTGCCACCAGCAAAAATAGGGGAAGCAATCAGCCCCAGCATTTT. It translates to CATSKNRGSNQPQHF.

The chain combines TRBV6-5 with TRBJ1-1, with TRBD1 as a possible D gene (6 bases). The CDR3 runs 14 residues. Trimming pared 6 bases from V and 1 base from J, leaving 12 bases between. Germline assignment: CDR1 MNHEY and CDR2 SVGAGI. The DNA for the CDR3 is TGTGCCAGCAGACCGGGACAACCGAACACTGAAGCTTTCTTT. It yields the protein CASRPGQPNTEAFF.

The J gene is TRBJ1-2, the V gene TRBV20-1; 7 bases are a match to TRBD1. Germline values: CDR1 DFQATT, CDR2 SNEGSKA (reference sequence). J was trimmed by 8 bases and V by 6 bases; bases with no gene match: 6. This CDR3 comprises 11 residues. CDR3 in DNA: TGCAGTGCGGGCCAGGGACAGGGCTACACCTTC. Translating it yields CSAGQGQGYTF.

V is TRBV5-1 and J is TRBJ2-1; 10 bases are a match to TRBD2. After removal of 4 bases from V and 8 bases from J, the junction contained 12 bases not matched to a gene. The germline V gene has CDR1 SGHRS and CDR2 YFSETQ. This CDR3 contains 16 residues. The CDR3 DNA follows: TGCGCCAGCAGCACGCAATTAGCGGGGGGTACGTATGAGCAGTTCTTC. Translated: CASSTQLAGGTYEQFF.

Only a few counts were recorded for this clone. The gene calls are TRBV27 and TRBJ2-7; a possible D gene is TRBD2 (6 bases). Per the germline V gene, CDR1 is MNHEY and CDR2 is SMNVEV (reference sequence). V was shortened by 2 bases and J by 0 bases, with 14 bases between the two germline ends. The CDR3 runs 16 residues. The CDR3 here is CASSLLLTSSSYEQYF. The DNA for the CDR3 is TGTGCCAGCAGTTTACTCCTGACTAGTAGCTCCTACGAGCAGTACTTC.

The rearrangement uses TRBV4-1 and TRBJ1-1; 9 bases match TRBD1. The V and J ends lost 5 bases and 5 bases, in that order; junction bases with no gene match: 9. CDR3 length equals 15 residues. Germline values: CDR1 MGHRA, CDR2 YSYEKL. The CDR3 here is CASSSPGQGKTEAFF. The CDR3 region has the DNA TGCGCCAGCAGCTCACCGGGACAGGGTAAGACTGAAGCTTTCTTT.

In its sample, this clone was seen a few times. V usage is TRBV29-1 and J usage is TRBJ1-4; 7 nucleotides agree with TRBD1. This CDR3 has 13 residues. The V gene's germline CDR1 is SQVTM and CDR2 ANQGSEA. Trimming cost V 8 bases and J 4 bases; bases outside gene matches: 7. The CDR3 sequence is CSIIRQGNEKLFF. The CDR3 DNA reads as TGCAGCATCATCAGACAGGGTAATGAAAAACTGTTTTTT.

A few counts support this clone. Here the CDR3 omits its conserved ending phenylalanine or tryptophan, so a read error is the likely source. The chain recombines TRBV6-5 with TRBJ1-2, with TRBD1 matching over 8 bases. V was clipped by 2 bases and J by 5 bases; unmatched bases: 10. The CDR3 has 16 amino acids. Germline V gene sequence: CDR1 MNHEY, CDR2 SVGAGI. CDR3 residues: CASSYQGRGRSYGYTV. The CDR3 region has the DNA TGTGCCAGCAGTTACCAAGGCAGGGGGCGGTCGTATGGCTACACCGTC.

This clone showed up just a few times. The chain is built from TRBV5-1 and TRBJ1-1, with 7 bases lining up with TRBD1. J gave up 3 bases and V 0 bases, and 5 bases lay outside the gene matches. This CDR3 comprises 15 residues. The V gene's germline CDR1 is SGHRS and CDR2 YFSETQ. CDR3 protein: CASSLARGPDTEAFF. CDR3 bases: TGCGCCAGCAGCTTGGCTAGGGGGCCGGACACTGAAGCTTTCTTT.

This chain uses TRBV10-2 with TRBJ2-3; 7 nucleotides match TRBD2. The CDR3 has 14 amino acids. V gave up 6 bases and J gave up 5 bases; unmatched junction bases: 8. The V gene's germline CDR1 is WSHSY and CDR2 SAAADI. The chain's CDR3 is CASREAGERDTQYF. For the CDR3, the DNA is TGCGCCAGCAGGGAGGCGGGGGAGAGAGATACGCAGTATTTT.

V usage is TRBV4-1 and J usage is TRBJ1-3, with 7 nucleotides matching TRBD1. V lost 0 bases, J lost 4 bases, and 3 bases stayed unmatched. The germline gives CDR1 MGHRA, CDR2 YSYEKL. The CDR3 runs to 15 residues. The chain's CDR3 is CASSQEGTAGNTIYF. CDR3 bases: TGCGCCAGCAGCCAAGAGGGGACAGCCGGAAACACCATATATTTT.

V gene TRBV6-5 combines with J gene TRBJ1-4, with TRBD1 matching over 9 bases. Germline V gives CDR1 MNHEY, CDR2 SVGAGI. The CDR3 contains 14 residues. V dropped 5 bases and J dropped 7; count of bases not matched to a gene: 5. CDR3 nucleotide sequence: TGTGCCAGCAGTCCGGGACAGGGAAGTGAAAAACTGTTTTTT. Its protein is CASSPGQGSEKLFF.

The V call is TRBV10-3, the J call TRBJ1-4, with 8 bases that match TRBD1. The CDR3 length is 14 residues. J lost 4 bases, V lost 4 bases, and 2 bases had no gene match. Germline V gene data show CDR1 as ENHRY and CDR2 as SYGVKD. The CDR3 DNA sequence: TGTGCCATCAGTGCCGGGACAGGTAATGAAAAACTGTTTTTT. This encodes CAISAGTGNEKLFF.

The rearrangement joins TRBV4-2 to TRBJ2-2, with 9 bases identical to TRBD2. This CDR3 contains 16 residues. The V segment lost 0 bases and the J segment 3 bases; nucleotides outside the gene matches: 2. Germline V gene data show CDR1 as LGHNA and CDR2 as YNFKEQ. CDR3 DNA: TGTGCCAGCAGCCAAGATAGCGGGAGTTACACCGGGGAGCTGTTTTTT. Its protein product is CASSQDSGSYTGELFF.

V is TRBV6-5 and J is TRBJ2-7; TRBD1 is a possible D gene (6 bases). V lost 4 bases and J lost 1, with 17 bases in between. Germline CDR1 and CDR2: MNHEY and SVGAGI. The CDR3 runs to 16 residues. The DNA of the CDR3 is TGTGCCAGCAGTTTTGCGAGGACAGCGAAATCCTACGAGCAGTACTTC. This encodes CASSFARTAKSYEQYF.

This clone was seen only a few times. V and J are TRBV6-5 and TRBJ1-2, with 9 bases lining up with TRBD1. The CDR3 totals 14 residues. The germline CDR1 and CDR2 sequences are MNHEY and SVGAGI. Trimming cost V 6 bases and J 5 bases; bases outside gene matches: 7. The CDR3 loop reads CASRQGTGRYGYTF. In DNA form, the CDR3 reads TGTGCCAGCAGACAGGGGACAGGGCGGTATGGCTACACCTTC.

This clone has more than one count but fewer than ten. The chain recombines TRBV9 with TRBJ2-7; D perhaps matches TRBD1 (5 bases). Germline assignment: CDR1 SGDLS and CDR2 YYNGEE. The CDR3 contains 16 residues. Trimming took off 0 bases at V and 3 bases at J, with 16 bases between the two ends. This chain's CDR3 is CASSVEGQGNFYEQYF. The CDR3 DNA reads TGTGCCAGCAGCGTAGAGGGGCAGGGCAACTTCTACGAGCAGTACTTC.

This clone was detected only a few times. The V and J genes are TRBV7-2 and TRBJ2-7; D is undetermined. The germline V gene has CDR1 SGHTA and CDR2 FQGNSA. The CDR3 consists of 13 residues. Trimming removed 5 bases from V and 2 bases from J, with 10 bases in between. The CDR3 DNA reads TGTGCCAGCAGCCCCAGTGGGCCCTACGAGCAGTACTTC. Encoded protein: CASSPSGPYEQYF.

In its sample, this clone was seen a few times. The chain uses TRBV2 and TRBJ2-3; possible D gene TRBD2, 6 bases. Germline CDR1 reads SNHLY; CDR2 reads FYNNEI. V was trimmed by 7 bases and J by 4 bases, leaving 12 bases between them. The CDR3 loop spans 13 amino acids. CDR3 DNA: TGTGCCAGCACCCGACTAGTGTCAGATACGCAGTATTTT. Amino acid sequence: CASTRLVSDTQYF.

This clone appeared a few times. V gene TRBV27 combines with J gene TRBJ2-3; D may be TRBD2 (7 bases). Germline CDR1 MNHEY, CDR2 SMNVEV (reference sequence). This CDR3 comprises 22 residues. V was pared by 2 bases and J by 6 bases, with 36 bases between. CDR3 bases: TGTGCCAGCAGTTTAATTTCCCGTGCGGGGGCGATCCTAGCCCCCAGGTGGGATACGCAGTATTTT. Encoded protein: CASSLISRAGAILAPRWDTQYF.